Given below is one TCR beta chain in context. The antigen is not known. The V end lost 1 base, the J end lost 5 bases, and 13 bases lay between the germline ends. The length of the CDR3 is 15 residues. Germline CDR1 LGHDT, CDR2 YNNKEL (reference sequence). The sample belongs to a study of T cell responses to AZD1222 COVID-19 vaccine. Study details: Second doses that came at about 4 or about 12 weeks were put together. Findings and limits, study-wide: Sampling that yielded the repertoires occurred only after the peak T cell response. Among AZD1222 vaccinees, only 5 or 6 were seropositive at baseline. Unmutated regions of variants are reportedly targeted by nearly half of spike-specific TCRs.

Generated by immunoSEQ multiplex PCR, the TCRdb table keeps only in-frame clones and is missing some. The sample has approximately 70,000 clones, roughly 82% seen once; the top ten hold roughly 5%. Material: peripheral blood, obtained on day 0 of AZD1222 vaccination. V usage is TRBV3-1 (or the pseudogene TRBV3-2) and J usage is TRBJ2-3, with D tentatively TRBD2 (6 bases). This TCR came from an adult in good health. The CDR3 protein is CASSQVRRGVDTQYF. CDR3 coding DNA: TGTGCCAGCAGCCAAGTCCGGCGGGGCGTAGATACGCAGTATTTT.